This T cell receptor beta chain is from a study of T cells in Graves' hyperthyroidism and ophthalmopathy. Germline loops: CDR1 MNHEY, CDR2 SMNVEV (reference sequence). V was pared by 4 bases and J by 3 bases, with 16 bases between. The CDR3 runs 15 residues. On this clonotype: A much larger clonotype is one base distant, so this may be a read error.

In patients aged 18 to 65, hyperthyroidism was newly diagnosed, with duration under 2 months. RNA transcripts served as the template for amplifying TCR beta CDR3 regions. The HTBI primer set drove a first-round RT-PCR of the TCR CDR3. From the multiplex PCR reads, TCRdb called clonotypes with MiXCR, one entry per CDR3 protein. The sample lists 350,000 to 500,000 distinct CDR3 sequences, about 13% seen once, with 5.3% in the top ten. This clonotype was obtained from a young woman with Graves' hyperthyroidism. The specimen was blood. The rearrangement uses TRBV27 and TRBJ2-7; D possibly matches TRBD1 or TRBD2 (5 bases each). CDR3 protein: CASSSTDWGFYEQYF. The CDR3 DNA sequence: TGTGCCAGCAGTTCGACGGACTGGGGGTTCTACGAGCAGTACTTC.